These T cell receptor beta chains were read from a single sample in a study of technical replicates of blood from a handful of donors. Libraries were prepared by immunoSEQ multiplex PCR; TCRdb keeps only in-frame clonotypes and omits some of them. The data contain 60,000 to 70,000 clones, roughly 98% of them singletons. Material for sequencing was T cells isolated from PBMCs. These receptors all stem from a human donor in good health. Both conserved end residues are part of each CDR3. A D gene is named only where the DNA matches it firmly. Clone size is shown for a subset of rows, as once, few, many or a class of expanded clone.

clone_size: .; d_call: TRBD1; v_call: TRBV5-1; j_call: TRBJ1-1; cdr3_nt: TGCGCCAGCAGCTTGAGACAGGGAGGAACTGAAGCTTTCTTT; cdr3_aa: CASSLRQGGTEAFF
clone_size: once; d_call: .; v_call: TRBV6-1; j_call: TRBJ1-2; cdr3_nt: TGTGCCAGCAGTGAAGTTAGTTCGGGTGGCTACACCTTC; cdr3_aa: CASSEVSSGGYTF
clone_size: .; d_call: TRBD1; v_call: TRBV19; j_call: TRBJ2-5; cdr3_nt: TGTGCCAGTAGCATCGACAGGGGGCAAGAGACCCAGTACTTC; cdr3_aa: CASSIDRGQETQYF
clone_size: .; d_call: .; v_call: TRBV4-1; j_call: TRBJ2-3; cdr3_nt: TGCGCCAGCAGCCAAGACCCCCTTACATTAGCGGCAGGGGGAGATACGCAGTATTTT; cdr3_aa: CASSQDPLTLAAGGDTQYF
clone_size: .; d_call: .; v_call: TRBV21-1; j_call: TRBJ2-2; cdr3_nt: TGTGCCAGCAGCAACCGGGACAGGGGGCCGCACCCATCCACCGGGGAGCTGTTTTTT; cdr3_aa: CASSNRDRGPHPSTGELFF
clone_size: .; d_call: TRBD1; v_call: TRBV28; j_call: TRBJ2-7; cdr3_nt: TGTGCCAGCAGCTCCCCCGGGACAGCCAACGAGCAGTACTTC; cdr3_aa: CASSSPGTANEQYF
clone_size: .; d_call: .; v_call: TRBV19; j_call: TRBJ2-2; cdr3_nt: TGTGCCAGTAGTATACATTTGCGGGGGAACACCGGGGAGCTGTTTTTT; cdr3_aa: CASSIHLRGNTGELFF
clone_size: .; d_call: .; v_call: TRBV9; j_call: TRBJ1-6; cdr3_nt: TGTGCCAGCAGCGTAGAAGGGGGGGGTCTCAATTCACCCCTCCACTTT; cdr3_aa: CASSVEGGGLNSPLHF
clone_size: .; d_call: .; v_call: TRBV29-1; j_call: TRBJ2-3; cdr3_nt: TGCAGCGTAGAGGAAGGTCCGGATTTT; cdr3_aa: CSVEEGPDF
clone_size: few; d_call: TRBD1; v_call: TRBV28; j_call: TRBJ1-1; cdr3_nt: TGTGCCAGCAGACTCGGACAGGGGACGCTCTTT; cdr3_aa: CASRLGQGTLF
clone_size: .; d_call: TRBD1; v_call: TRBV9; j_call: TRBJ1-5; cdr3_nt: TGTGCCAGCAGCCCAGAAGGGACAGGTCGGATGCCCCAGCATTTT; cdr3_aa: CASSPEGTGRMPQHF
clone_size: .; d_call: TRBD1; v_call: TRBV11-2; j_call: TRBJ1-2; cdr3_nt: TGTGCCAGCAGCAGAATCCTCCGACAGGGGCGGGACTATGGCTACACCTTC; cdr3_aa: CASSRILRQGRDYGYTF
clone_size: .; d_call: TRBD1; v_call: TRBV19; j_call: TRBJ1-2; cdr3_nt: TGTGCCAGTAAGAATAAACCGGGACAGGGTGATGGCTACACCTTC; cdr3_aa: CASKNKPGQGDGYTF
clone_size: .; d_call: TRBD2; v_call: TRBV2; j_call: TRBJ2-5; cdr3_nt: TGTGCCAGCAGTGAAAGTCGGGGGGGCGGGGAGACCCAGTACTTC; cdr3_aa: CASSESRGGGETQYF